A selection of T cell receptor beta chains follows, all from one sample in a study of blood T cell repertoires in COVID-19. Here immunoSEQ multiplex PCR was the method, and the copy in TCRdb shows in-frame clones only, minus some. The top ten hold roughly 9.4% of the sample, which has roughly 200,000 clones, roughly three quarters seen once. Specimen: peripheral blood. The receptors originated from a woman in her fifties or sixties with active or convalescent COVID-19. The CDR3 runs from the conserved cysteine through the conserved F or W. The D gene is left open where the match is weak. Expanded clones get a size class; other rows say once, few or many, or leave the size out.

cdr3_length | d_call | clone_size | j_call | v_call | cdr3_nt | cdr3_aa
13 | . | once | TRBJ2-1 | TRBV28 | TGTGCCAGCAGTTACTCTGTCTACAATGAGCAGTTCTTC | CASSYSVYNEQFF
13 | . | . | TRBJ2-5 | TRBV18 | TGTGCCAGCTCACCCCAGGGTGAGGAGACCCAGTACTTC | CASSPQGEETQYF
16 | . | . | TRBJ1-4 | TRBV5-1 | TGCGCCAGCAGCTTTACAGGGAATCCAACTAATGAAAAACTGTTTTTT | CASSFTGNPTNEKLFF
15 | . | . | TRBJ2-6 | TRBV6-1 | TGTGCCAGCAGGGCAGGAATATCTGGGGCCAACGTCCTGACTTTC | CASRAGISGANVLTF
15 | . | few | TRBJ1-3 | TRBV28 | TGTGCCAGCAGTCCCTACAGGAACTCTGGAAACACCATATATTTT | CASSPYRNSGNTIYF
14 | . | . | TRBJ2-1 | TRBV5-1 | TGCGCCAGCAGCCGCCGCAAGGAGGGGAATGAGCAGTTCTTC | CASSRRKEGNEQFF
15 | TRBD1 | . | TRBJ1-1 | TRBV15 | TGTGCCACCAGCAGAGAGAGGGGGCTGTTGACTGAAGCTTTCTTT | CATSRERGLLTEAFF
15 | . | few | TRBJ2-7 | TRBV18 | TGTGCCAGCTCACCACCGGCGGGGGCCCCCTACGAGCAGTACTTC | CASSPPAGAPYEQYF
17 | TRBD2 | . | TRBJ2-5 | TRBV3-1/TRBV3-2 | TGTGCCAGCAGCCAAGGGTTTAGACTAGCGGGGGATGAGACCCAGTACTTC | CASSQGFRLAGDETQYF
14 | . | . | TRBJ2-3 | TRBV4-3 | TGCGCCAGCAGCCAAGACCGTAACACAGATACGCAGTATTTT | CASSQDRNTDTQYF
15 | . | . | TRBJ2-7 | TRBV11-2 | TGTGCCAGCAGCACTACCGGGACTGGCTACTACGAGCAGTACTTC | CASSTTGTGYYEQYF
14 | . | . | TRBJ1-4 | TRBV19 | TGTGCCACCTCCTCCAGGGGTTGGGATGAAAAACTGTTTTTT | CATSSRGWDEKLFF
12 | . | . | TRBJ1-2 | TRBV12-3/TRBV12-4 | TGTGCCAGCTCCGGCGGGAACTATGGCTACACCTTC | CASSGGNYGYTF
16 | TRBD1 | . | TRBJ2-5 | TRBV5-4 | TGTGCCAGCAGCCCCCTAGGGGGCTCCCCGGGCGAGACCCAGTACTTC | CASSPLGGSPGETQYF
15 | . | . | TRBJ2-7 | TRBV19 | TGTGCCAGTAGTATAGCCGGGACAAACTCCTACGAGCAGTACTTC | CASSIAGTNSYEQYF
14 | . | once | TRBJ1-6 | TRBV30 | TGTGCCTGGAGTGTACGGAGGGATAATTCACCCCTCCACTTT | CAWSVRRDNSPLHF
14 | TRBD1 | once | TRBJ2-5 | TRBV18 | TGTGCCAGCTCACCAACAGGGGTCGGGGAGACCCAGTACTTC | CASSPTGVGETQYF
14 | . | . | TRBJ2-1 | TRBV28 | TGTGCCAGCAGAAAAATGAGCTCCTACAATGAGCAGTTCTTC | CASRKMSSYNEQFF
13 | . | . | TRBJ2-7 | TRBV19 | TGTGCCAGTTCCGACAGGCCAGCCTACGAGCAGTACTTC | CASSDRPAYEQYF
13 | TRBD1 | . | TRBJ1-2 | TRBV18 | TGTGCCAGCTCACCTAGGACAGGCGATGGCTACACCTTC | CASSPRTGDGYTF
15 | . | once | TRBJ2-7 | TRBV6-5 | TGTGCCAGCAGCCCGAGACAGGCCGGGGACTACGAGCAGTACTTC | CASSPRQAGDYEQYF
13 | . | few | TRBJ1-1 | TRBV7-3 | TGTGCCAGCAGCCCCGTCCGGTCGACTGAAGCTTTCTTT | CASSPVRSTEAFF
12 | . | . | TRBJ1-2 | TRBV25-1 | TGTGCCAGCAGTGCCCCTCCGAGAGGCTACACCTTC | CASSAPPRGYTF
12 | . | . | TRBJ1-6 | TRBV28 | TGTGCCAGCAGTTTAACTTGGTCACCCCTCCACTTT | CASSLTWSPLHF
14 | . | . | TRBJ2-5 | TRBV27 | TGTGCCAGCAGTTTATCCCCTTTAAAAGAGACCCAGTACTTC | CASSLSPLKETQYF
15 | TRBD1 | . | TRBJ2-3 | TRBV5-6 | TGTGCCAGCAGCACCGGACAGGGTCGCACAGATACGCAGTATTTT | CASSTGQGRTDTQYF
14 | . | . | TRBJ1-1 | TRBV7-9 | TGTGCCAGCAGCCGCGCAGGCGTCCGCACTGAAGCTTTCTTT | CASSRAGVRTEAFF
15 | TRBD1 | . | TRBJ2-1 | TRBV19 | TGTGCCAGTAGTATTGAAGGGACAGTACACAATGAGCAGTTCTTC | CASSIEGTVHNEQFF
13 | TRBD1 | . | TRBJ1-1 | TRBV7-3 | TGTGCCAGCAGCCCGAGACAGGGGACTGAAGCTTTCTTT | CASSPRQGTEAFF
16 | TRBD1 | few | TRBJ1-1 | TRBV27 | TGTGCCAGCAGTGACCGGGACAGGGGCCCCGGTACTGAAGCTTTCTTT | CASSDRDRGPGTEAFF
14 | TRBD2 | . | TRBJ2-2 | TRBV2 | TGTGCCAGCAGAAGGGGAGCTAGCGGGGGGGAGCTGTTTTTT | CASRRGASGGELFF
13 | TRBD1 | many | TRBJ1-5 | TRBV27 | TGTGCCAGCAAAGGACAGGCAAATCAGCCCCAGCATTTT | CASKGQANQPQHF
13 | . | few | TRBJ1-1 | TRBV21-1 | TGTGCCAGCAGCATAGGGGAGGACACTGAAGCTTTCTTT | CASSIGEDTEAFF
15 | TRBD2 | . | TRBJ2-2 | TRBV7-2 | TGTGCCAGCAGTCTAAGCGGGAGGGGCACCGGGGAGCTGTTTTTT | CASSLSGRGTGELFF
14 | . | once | TRBJ1-2 | TRBV7-9 | TGTGCCAGCAGCTTAGAACAGCGCGGGGTTGGCTACACCTTC | CASSLEQRGVGYTF
15 | TRBD1 | . | TRBJ1-5 | TRBV7-9 | TGTGCCAGCAGCTTGGGGACAGGTGACAATCAGCCCCAGCATTTT | CASSLGTGDNQPQHF
17 | TRBD1 | . | TRBJ1-3 | TRBV18 | TGTGCCAGCTCACCACCCCGGACAGGGAAAGTAGGAGACACCATATATTTT | CASSPPRTGKVGDTIYF
15 | . | few | TRBJ2-1 | TRBV7-2 | TGTGCCAGCAGCTTACAATCCAGCTCCTACAATGAGCAGTTCTTC | CASSLQSSSYNEQFF
14 | . | . | TRBJ1-2 | TRBV5-4 | TGTGCCAGCAGCTTGGACCCGGACACCTATGGCTACACCTTC | CASSLDPDTYGYTF
13 | . | . | TRBJ2-3 | TRBV19 | TGTGCCAGTAGTATAGGACTAGCAGATACGCAGTATTTT | CASSIGLADTQYF
17 | TRBD2 | . | TRBJ2-1 | TRBV3-1/TRBV3-2 | TGTGCCAGCAGCCCCCGTTGGGCGAGCGGGGGTCTCAATGAGCAGTTCTTC | CASSPRWASGGLNEQFF
13 | TRBD1 | . | TRBJ2-7 | TRBV7-3 | TGTGCCAGCAGCTTTTCAGGGGGCTACGAGCAGTACTTC | CASSFSGGYEQYF
18 | TRBD2 | . | TRBJ2-2 | TRBV19 | TGTGCCAGTAGTATAGATACTCTTCTAGCGGGGACCACCGGGGAGCTGTTTTTT | CASSIDTLLAGTTGELFF
15 | TRBD2 | . | TRBJ2-3 | TRBV2 | TGTGCCAGCAGTTCCCGTCTAGCGGGAGGAGATACGCAGTATTTT | CASSSRLAGGDTQYF
16 | TRBD2 | . | TRBJ2-3 | TRBV25-1 | TGTGCCAGCAGTGTGATGACTAGCGCTTTCACAGATACGCAGTATTTT | CASSVMTSAFTDTQYF
19 | TRBD2 | . | TRBJ2-2 | TRBV28 | TGTGCCAGCAGTTTATGGGTTACTAGCGGGAGGGCCTCGGCCGGGGAGCTGTTTTTT | CASSLWVTSGRASAGELFF
13 | . | . | TRBJ2-1 | TRBV28 | TGTGCCACCAGGCTAGCCTCCTACAATGAGCAGTTCTTC | CATRLASYNEQFF
17 | . | few | TRBJ1-3 | TRBV3-1/TRBV3-2 | TGTGCCAGCAGCCAAACCCCCCCGACAGGCTCTGGAAACACCATATATTTT | CASSQTPPTGSGNTIYF
15 | TRBD2 | . | TRBJ2-3 | TRBV5-1 | TGCGCCAGCAGCTTGGCGGGAGGGCCCTCAGATACGCAGTATTTT | CASSLAGGPSDTQYF
13 | . | . | TRBJ1-1 | TRBV29-1 | TGCAGCGTTGAGAGGGGGTTCAGCACTGAAGCTTTCTTT | CSVERGFSTEAFF
17 | . | . | TRBJ2-3 | TRBV4-3 | TGCGCCAGCAGCCTGGAGGAGCGGAAGAACCAAGGAGATACGCAGTATTTT | CASSLEERKNQGDTQYF
15 | . | many | TRBJ1-6 | TRBV7-9 | TGTGCCAGCAGCCCCGGGGCGGGGGATAATTCACCCCTCCACTTT | CASSPGAGDNSPLHF
15 | . | . | TRBJ1-1 | TRBV5-1 | TGCGCCAGCAGCCTCAGGACAGATATGAACACTGAAGCTTTCTTT | CASSLRTDMNTEAFF
13 | TRBD1 | few | TRBJ1-2 | TRBV5-1 | TGCGCCAGCAGCTGGACAGGGGAGGGTGGCTACACCTTC | CASSWTGEGGYTF